This T cell receptor beta chain was observed in a study of cytomegalovirus exposure and HLA in healthy donors. The wider study: Earlier results showed roughly 120 million unique TCR beta sequences derived from around 170 million T cells.

The germline V gene has CDR1 GTSNPN and CDR2 SVGIG (reference sequence). V was trimmed by 0 bases and J by 4 bases, leaving 12 bases between them. CDR3 length equals 14 residues. Vbeta (60) and Jbeta (13) primers were used in the PCR. TCRdb keeps only in-frame clones here, not all; method: immunoSEQ multiplex PCR. The sample includes about 140,000 clones, around 68% seen only once; the top ten take 10%. Study-level results: The dataset shows that most TCR sequences were rare, while some public TCRs occurred in many donors.

Of note for this clone: The antigen is not known.

The V gene is TRBV30, the J gene TRBJ1-2, with D uncertain. The sequencing sample was made of PBMCs. The sequence was obtained from a man aged 30 to 39 in good health and CMV-seropositive. CDR3 region: CAWSVKSISYGYTF. The CDR3, as DNA: TGTGCCTGGAGTGTAAAGAGCATCTCCTATGGCTACACCTTC.